The 29 T cell receptor beta chains presented below share a single source sample, sequenced in a study of blood T cell repertoires in COVID-19. Clones were sequenced by immunoSEQ multiplex PCR, and TCRdb holds only the in-frame ones, with some missing. The data contain 70,000 to 100,000 clones, approximately 80% of them singletons. What was sequenced was peripheral blood. The source is a woman older than 75 with acute or convalescent COVID-19.

This clone was found once. The chain combines TRBV28 with TRBJ1-5; weak D call: TRBD1 (5 bases). Germline V gene sequence: CDR1 MDHEN, CDR2 SYDVKM. The CDR3 has 14 amino acids. V was trimmed by 3 bases and J by 4 bases, leaving 10 bases between them. The CDR3 region has the DNA TGTGCCAGCAGTTTTTTCGGGGGAAATCAGCCCCAGCATTTT. It encodes CASSFFGGNQPQHF.

The chain links TRBV5-4 to TRBJ1-1; the D gene is possibly TRBD1 (6 bases). V lost 5 bases and J lost 7, with 15 bases in between. This CDR3 region has 13 residues. The germline V gene encodes CDR1 SGHNT and CDR2 YYREEE (reference sequence). CDR3 DNA sequence: TGTGCCAGCAGGTACAGGGTAGAGGGTGAAGCTTTCTTT. It is translated as CASRYRVEGEAFF.

Of note for this clone: The sample holds other DNA sequences that translate to the same CDR3. The chain is built from TRBV6-1 and TRBJ1-5, with no clear D. CDR1 MNHNS and CDR2 SASEGT come from the germline V gene. The CDR3 contains 14 residues. Trimming took 0 bases from V and 2 from J, leaving 5 bases between them. In nucleotides, the CDR3 is TGTGCCAGCAGTGAAGCGCGGGGCAATCAGCCCCAGCATTTT. Its protein is CASSEARGNQPQHF.

The genes are TRBV3-1 (or the pseudogene TRBV3-2) and TRBJ1-6; the D is unclear. The CDR3 has 16 residues. Trimming removed 2 bases at V and 0 bases at J, with 8 bases between. Germline V lookup: CDR1 LGHDT, CDR2 YNNKEL (reference sequence). CDR3 DNA: TGTGCCAGCAGCCAAAGTCCACTCTCCTATAATTCACCCCTCCACTTT. This codes for CASSQSPLSYNSPLHF.

This chain links TRBV6-2 or TRBV6-3 with TRBJ2-1; D is perhaps TRBD1 (6 bases). The CDR3 extends over 11 amino acids. Germline V gene lookup returns CDR1 MNHEY and CDR2 SVGEGT. V was shortened by 7 bases and J by 16 bases, with 17 bases between the two germline ends. CDR3 region: CASIPPGTIFF. CDR3 sequence (DNA): TGTGCCAGCATCCCCCCGGGGACAATCTTCTTC.

The V gene is TRBV20-1, the J gene TRBJ2-5; no clear D. Trimming pared 3 bases from V and 4 bases from J, leaving 6 bases between. The length of the CDR3 is 11 residues. CDR1 and CDR2 (germline): DFQATT, SNEGSKA (reference sequence). CDR3 coding DNA: TGCAGTGCTAGTTTAGCAGAGACCCAGTACTTC. It specifies CSASLAETQYF.

The rearrangement links TRBV21-1 to TRBJ1-1; TRBD1, as called in the table, went unchecked against the DNA. TRBV21-1 is termed a pseudogene. CDR3 length equals 15 residues. CDR3 sequence: CASRTLQEMNTEAFF. The CDR3 coding sequence is TGTGCCAGCAGAACTTTACAGGAGATGAACACTGAAGCTTTCTTT.

The V gene is TRBV5-1, the J gene TRBJ1-6, with 8 bases matching TRBD1. Losses at the gene ends were 4 bases for V and 10 bases for J; bases not matched to a gene: 10. This CDR3 has 15 amino acids. Germline loops: CDR1 SGHRS, CDR2 YFSETQ. CDR3 DNA sequence: TGCGCCAGCAGCCCCCAGGACAGGGTGAAATCACCCCTCCACTTT. Its protein product is CASSPQDRVKSPLHF.

V and J are TRBV4-3 and TRBJ1-5, with D unclear. Deletions cut 0 bases from V and 8 bases from J, with 11 bases between. Germline V gene sequence: CDR1 LGHNA, CDR2 YSLEER. CDR3 length: 14 residues. The CDR3 protein is CASSQESWEEPQHF. CDR3 DNA sequence: TGCGCCAGCAGCCAAGAGTCTTGGGAGGAGCCCCAGCATTTT.

V gene TRBV27 combines with J gene TRBJ2-5, with TRBD1 matching over 10 bases. The J segment lost 3 bases and the V segment lost 5 bases, leaving 6 bases of the junction unmatched. CDR3 length equals 15 residues. Germline CDR1 reads MNHEY; CDR2 reads SMNVEV (reference sequence). DNA for the CDR3: TGTGCCAGCAGTGGTTCTGGACAGGGGGAAGAGACCCAGTACTTC. This gives the protein CASSGSGQGEETQYF.

CDR3 region: CASSGWGHRTPLSNQPQHF. The CDR3 nucleotides are TGTGCCAGCAGCGGCTGGGGACACAGGACCCCCCTTAGCAATCAGCCCCAGCATTTT. This sequence joins TRBV5-5 and TRBJ1-5, with a weak D call TRBD1 (6 bases). Germline values: CDR1 SGHKS, CDR2 YYEKEE (reference sequence). The CDR3 extends over 19 amino acids. Trimming cost V 4 bases and J 0 bases, with 23 bases left between them.

J is TRBJ2-1 and V is TRBV6-2 or TRBV6-3; 15 bases align to TRBD2. CDR1 is MNHEY, CDR2 SVGEGT, per germline. The junction had 2 bases not matched to a gene; V was cut back by 4 bases and J by 7 bases. The CDR3 length is 15 residues. The CDR3 region is CASSSGTSGGNEQFF. As DNA, the CDR3 is TGTGCCAGCAGTTCTGGGACTAGCGGGGGGAATGAGCAGTTCTTC.

V gene TRBV4-2 combines with J gene TRBJ1-3, with D unresolved. Trimming took 2 bases from V and 0 from J, leaving 11 bases between them. Looked up from germline, CDR1 is LGHNA and CDR2 is YNFKEQ. The CDR3 totals 16 residues. The CDR3 DNA follows: TGTGCCAGCAGCCAACTGGCTGCCAGCTCTGGAAACACCATATATTTT. This encodes CASSQLAASSGNTIYF.

The chain recombines TRBV2 with TRBJ2-1, with 8 positions matching TRBD1. The germline gives CDR1 SNHLY, CDR2 FYNNEI. This CDR3 has 15 residues. V lost 6 bases to trimming and J lost 2 bases; unmatched junction nucleotides: 6. The CDR3 spells CASRPPGQAYNEQFF. In DNA form, the CDR3 reads TGTGCCAGCAGACCCCCGGGACAGGCCTACAATGAGCAGTTCTTC.

J is TRBJ1-3 and V is TRBV25-1, with 10 bases aligning to TRBD1. The CDR3 has 16 residues. The junction had 9 bases not matched to a gene; V was cut back by 8 bases and J by 2 bases. Germline V gene sequence: CDR1 MGHDK, CDR2 SYGVNS. CDR3 loop: CASSLPGQGAGNTIYF. The CDR3 DNA sequence: TGTGCCAGCTCCCTTCCCGGACAGGGGGCTGGAAACACCATATATTTT. Full variable domain (rest looked up from reference TRBV25-1 and TRBJ1-3): EADIYQTPRYLVIGTGKKITLECSQTMGHDKMYWYQQDPGMELHLIHYSYGVNSTEKGDLSSESTVSRIRTEHFPLTLESARPSHTSQYLCASSLPGQGAGNTIYFGEGSWLTVV.

The chain combines TRBV5-1 with TRBJ1-1, with a weak D call TRBD1 (6 bases). Germline V gives CDR1 SGHRS, CDR2 YFSETQ. The CDR3 has 15 residues. The V end lost 4 bases, the J end lost 6 bases, and 19 bases lay between the germline ends. The CDR3 protein is CASSPRPHRAPEAFF. For the CDR3, the DNA is TGCGCCAGCAGCCCCCGCCCCCACAGGGCCCCTGAAGCTTTCTTT.

This chain connects TRBV4-1 to TRBJ1-2; 8 nucleotides line up with TRBD1. The CDR3 has 15 residues. J was trimmed by 0 bases and V by 4 bases; bases with no gene match: 4. Germline CDR1 and CDR2: MGHRA and YSYEKL. The CDR3 reads CASSLLQGANYGYTF. Written as DNA, the CDR3 is TGCGCCAGCAGCCTCCTACAGGGGGCTAACTATGGCTACACCTTC.

The chain has TRBV11-3 and TRBJ1-6; the D is unclear. The CDR3 is made up of 16 amino acids. The germline CDR1 and CDR2 sequences are SGHNT and YENEEA. The CDR3 sequence: CAPMQAPPNPNSPLHF. As DNA, the CDR3 is TGTGCTCCTATGCAGGCCCCTCCAAATCCGAATTCACCCCTCCACTTT.

The genes are TRBV24-1 and TRBJ2-1; TRBD2 agrees at 8 bases. This CDR3 region has 16 residues. In germline, CDR1 is KGHDR, CDR2 SFDVKD. With 4 bases clipped from V and 6 bases from J, the junction kept 10 bases outside the gene matches. This chain's CDR3 is CATSDPKGGGPNEQFF. In nucleotides, the CDR3 is TGTGCCACCAGTGACCCCAAGGGCGGGGGGCCCAATGAGCAGTTCTTC.

V is TRBV11-3 and J is TRBJ1-5, with 8 bases matching TRBD1. V lost 5 bases to trimming and J lost 0 bases; unmatched junction nucleotides: 3. The CDR3 runs 15 residues. The germline CDR1 and CDR2 sequences are SGHNT and YENEEA. The CDR3 here is CASSTGQGSNQPQHF. The CDR3 coding sequence is TGTGCCAGCAGCACTGGACAGGGTAGCAATCAGCCCCAGCATTTT.

The rearrangement links TRBV7-6 to TRBJ2-5; 7 positions agree with TRBD1. Trimming took 8 bases from V and 2 from J; bases not matched to a gene: 8. Germline loops: CDR1 SGHVS, CDR2 FNYEAQ. CDR3 size: 14 residues. This CDR3 reads CASHSGTAQETQYF. The CDR3 DNA sequence: TGTGCCAGCCATTCCGGGACAGCACAAGAGACCCAGTACTTC.

V usage is TRBV6-1 and J usage is TRBJ1-1; D unresolved. The CDR3 has 13 amino acids. The germline V gene has CDR1 MNHNS and CDR2 SASEGT. The V end lost 7 bases, the J end lost 1 base, and 10 bases lay between the germline ends. DNA for the CDR3: TGTGCCAGCATGAGTTTGCCGAACACTGAAGCTTTCTTT. Its translation: CASMSLPNTEAFF.

The V call is TRBV5-1, the J call TRBJ2-5; TRBD2 matches at 8 bases. The CDR3 sequence is 15 residues long. The trim removed 4 bases at V and 3 bases at J, leaving 8 bases unmatched. The germline V gene has CDR1 SGHRS and CDR2 YFSETQ. The CDR3 sequence is CASSPQGAGEETQYF. The CDR3 DNA follows: TGCGCCAGCAGCCCCCAGGGAGCGGGAGAAGAGACCCAGTACTTC. Complete variable domain (other parts from reference TRBV5-1 and TRBJ2-5): KAGVTQTPRYLIKTRGQQVTLSCSPISGHRSVSWYQQTPGQGLQFLFEYFSETQRNKGNFPGRFSGRQFSNSRSEMNVSTLELGDSALYLCASSPQGAGEETQYFGPGTRLLVL.

The chain uses TRBV10-3 and TRBJ2-5; TRBD1 is a possible D gene (7 bases). The CDR3 spans 14 residues. V was pared by 8 bases and J by 3 bases, with 16 bases between. The V gene's germline CDR1 is ENHRY and CDR2 SYGVKD. The CDR3 DNA is TGTGCCATCCGTGCAGGGGGGACCAAAGAGACCCAGTACTTC. Its translation: CAIRAGGTKETQYF.

The V gene is TRBV11-2, the J gene TRBJ2-3; D is possibly TRBD1 (6 bases). The germline V and J ends were trimmed by 5 bases and 4 bases, with 16 bases remaining between them. The CDR3 is 15 amino acids. Per the germline V gene, CDR1 is SGHAT and CDR2 is FQNNGV. CDR3 DNA: TGTGCCAGCAGCCCCACTTACAGGGCCGCAGATACGCAGTATTTT. Encoded protein: CASSPTYRAADTQYF.

The V call is TRBV20-1, the J call TRBJ1-2; weak D call: TRBD1 (5 bases). Germline V gives CDR1 DFQATT, CDR2 SNEGSKA (reference sequence). This CDR3 is 14 amino acids long. V lost 3 bases to trimming and J lost 4 bases, with 15 bases between them. The chain's CDR3 is CSASSGGLIYGYTF. CDR3 DNA sequence: TGCAGTGCTAGTTCCGGGGGATTAATCTATGGCTACACCTTC.

The chain uses TRBV27 and TRBJ1-6; no clear D gene. This CDR3 has 16 residues. Deletions cut 5 bases from V and 0 bases from J, with 11 bases between. The germline V gene has CDR1 MNHEY and CDR2 SMNVEV (reference sequence). The CDR3 nucleotides read TGTGCCAGCAGTATTGGGCGAAGCTCCTATAATTCACCCCTCCACTTT. Amino acid sequence: CASSIGRSSYNSPLHF.

J is TRBJ1-2 and V is TRBV6-5, with 7 bases aligning to TRBD1. J was trimmed by 3 bases and V by 2 bases; bases with no gene match: 6. The CDR3 has 15 residues. CDR1 and CDR2 from the germline V gene are MNHEY and SVGAGI. This chain's CDR3 is CASSYMTGWHYGYTF. CDR3 in DNA: TGTGCCAGCAGTTACATGACAGGGTGGCACTATGGCTACACCTTC.

This chain joins TRBV29-1 and TRBJ2-7; TRBD2 is a possible D gene (7 bases). The CDR3 runs to 13 residues. Germline CDR1 is SQVTM and CDR2 is ANQGSEA. V was clipped by 7 bases and J by 6 bases, with 19 bases between them. In DNA form, the CDR3 reads TGCAGCGCCCCCCTGGGGGGGGGCGGCGAGCAGTACTTC. It specifies CSAPLGGGGEQYF.